Listed below are T cell receptor beta chains from one sample, sequenced in a study of shared clonotypes between healthy human individuals. The data were produced by immunoSEQ multiplex PCR, yet TCRdb's version contains in-frame clones alone and is incomplete. Among hundreds of thousands of clones listed, roughly 80% were seen once. Material for sequencing was PBMCs. These receptors came from a middle-aged woman in good health. Some clones in this sample may be carry-over from other donors' samples. Both conserved end residues are part of each CDR3. Fields, in order: V gene, D gene, J gene, clone size, CDR3 DNA, CDR3 protein. D genes are given only for firm matches. Expanded clones get a size class; other rows say once, few or many, or leave the size out.

>TRBV7-9|NA|TRBJ2-1|once
TGTGCCAGCAGCTTCAGTGTAGGTGAGCAGTTCTTC
CASSFSVGEQFF
>TRBV7-2|TRBD1|TRBJ1-4|NA
TGTGCCAGCAGCTTAGGGACAGGGTACACTAATGAAAAACTGTTTTTT
CASSLGTGYTNEKLFF
>TRBV29-1|TRBD1|TRBJ2-3|NA
TGCAGCGCTAGACAGGGAGGCACAGATACGCAGTATTTT
CSARQGGTDTQYF
>TRBV19|NA|TRBJ1-1|NA
TGTGCCAGTAGTTATACAGTAAACACTGAAGCTTTCTTT
CASSYTVNTEAFF
>TRBV2|NA|TRBJ2-2|NA
TGTGCCAGCGTCAGGGACCCGAACACCGGGGAGCTGTTTTTT
CASVRDPNTGELFF
>TRBV19|NA|TRBJ2-2|NA
TGTGCCAGTAGTATAGGGTCAGGGTCTTACACCGGGGAGCTGTTTTTT
CASSIGSGSYTGELFF
>TRBV6-6|NA|TRBJ2-7|NA
TGTGCCAGCAGTTACGCCTCGGGGTACGAGCAGTACTTC
CASSYASGYEQYF
>TRBV7-3|TRBD2|TRBJ2-2|NA
TGTGCCAGCAGCTCAACCGGTGTGGGGGGGACCGGGGAGCTGTTTTTT
CASSSTGVGGTGELFF
>TRBV28|NA|TRBJ1-1|NA
TGTGCCAGCAGTATGAATTCCCCCTCTGAAGCTTTCTTT
CASSMNSPSEAFF
>TRBV11-2|NA|TRBJ1-2|few
TGTGCCAGCAGCTCCATGGCCGCAGGGTATGGCTACACCTTC
CASSSMAAGYGYTF
>TRBV19|TRBD2|TRBJ2-1|once
TGTGCCAGTACTCCCCGGGGGGGGCAGTGGGGACTCTCTGAGCAGTTCTTC
CASTPRGGQWGLSEQFF
>TRBV2|TRBD1|TRBJ1-6|NA
TGTGCCAGCCGGGACAGAGAGAATTCACCCCTCCACTTT
CASRDRENSPLHF
>TRBV18|NA|TRBJ2-3|NA
TGTGCCAGCTCACTTGGAAGGAGCACAGATACGCAGTATTTT
CASSLGRSTDTQYF
>TRBV4-1|NA|TRBJ2-7|NA
TGCGCCAGCAGCCAAGAGATCCCGACAGTCCCCTACGAGCAGTACTTC
CASSQEIPTVPYEQYF
>TRBV7-6|TRBD1|TRBJ1-5|NA
TGTGCCAGCAGCCCCTTGACAGGGAGGGATCAGCCCCAGCATTTT
CASSPLTGRDQPQHF
>TRBV6-6|NA|TRBJ2-7|NA
TGTGCCAGCTTAGCGTCCCAAAGCTCCTACGAGCAGTACTTC
CASLASQSSYEQYF
>TRBV2|NA|TRBJ1-1|few
TGTGCCGCCCAACAGTCAGAAACGAACACTGAAGCTTTCTTT
CAAQQSETNTEAFF
>TRBV7-9|NA|TRBJ2-3|NA
TGTGCCAGCAGCTTAGGCGAAGCCACGTACACAGATACGCAGTATTTT
CASSLGEATYTDTQYF
>TRBV9|NA|TRBJ1-2|NA
TGTGCCAGCAGCGTACGGGGGGCACCCTATGGCTACGCCTTC
CASSVRGAPYGYAF
>TRBV29-1|NA|TRBJ1-1|NA
TGCAGCGTTGAAGTGTCCCGGAACACTGAAGCTTTCTTT
CSVEVSRNTEAFF
>TRBV4-1|NA|TRBJ2-7|NA
TGCGCCAGCAGCCACGCTTACAGGGTCGACTACGAGCAGTACTTC
CASSHAYRVDYEQYF
>TRBV18|TRBD1|TRBJ1-1|NA
TGTGCCAGCTCACCGGGACAGGGGGCACTGAACACTGAAGCTTTCTTT
CASSPGQGALNTEAFF
>TRBV2|NA|TRBJ2-2|many
TGTGCCAGCAGTAATTTCCTTATAGTCTCCGGGGAGCTGTTTTTT
CASSNFLIVSGELFF
>TRBV25-1|NA|TRBJ2-7|NA
TGTGCCAGCGGCCTCGACAGGCCACCCTACGAGCAGTACTTC
CASGLDRPPYEQYF
>TRBV7-6|NA|TRBJ2-7|NA
TGTGCCAGCAGCTACCGGGACAACGAGCAGTACTTC
CASSYRDNEQYF
>TRBV4-3|NA|TRBJ2-7|NA
TGCGCCAGCGGCCCAGGGGGGGAGCGCTACGAGCAGTACTTC
CASGPGGERYEQYF
>TRBV28|TRBD2|TRBJ2-5|NA
TGTGCCAGCAGTAGGACTAGCGGGAGTTCAGAGACCCAGTACTTC
CASSRTSGSSETQYF
>TRBV27|NA|TRBJ2-1|once
TGTGCCAGCAGTTTAAGCTTCGGAGGGGGTAATGAGCAGTTCTTC
CASSLSFGGGNEQFF